Shown below are 20 T cell receptor beta chains from a single sample sequenced in a study of T-cell memory formation after mild COVID-19. TCRdb analysed the 5' RACE reads with MiXCR anew, one entry per CDR3 protein. The table records roughly 400,000 distinct CDR3 sequences, about 17% of them present only once. Source material: PBMCs or a T cell subset sorted from them (not recorded which). The source is a man aged 18 to 29 who had mild COVID-19 (a few samples of this study predate the infection). Cell type and time point are not known.

Here the CDR3 DNA reads TGTGCCAGCAGCGTCGGGTCTCACAGCTCCTATAATTCACCCCTCCACTTT. Translated, it gives CASSVGSHSSYNSPLHF. The chain combines TRBV3-1 with TRBJ1-6; D not certain. Between the trimmed V and J ends, which lost 5 bases and 0 bases, there was a span of 14 bases. Germline-derived CDR1 and CDR2 are LGHDT and YNNKEL (reference sequence). This CDR3 spans 17 amino acids.

This clonotype appeared a few times. The chain has TRBV24-1 and TRBJ2-5; TRBD2 agrees at 11 bases. CDR1 is KGHDR, CDR2 SFDVKD, per germline. J lost 5 bases, V lost 3 bases, and 4 bases had no gene match. The CDR3 has 15 residues. The CDR3 DNA is TGTGCCACCAGTGATGTAGCGGGGGGGTCGGAGACCCAGTACTTC. Encoded protein: CATSDVAGGSETQYF.

Only one count was recorded for this clonotype. The chain has TRBV7-9 and TRBJ1-1; D may be TRBD1 (5 bases). Germline V CDR1 and CDR2: SEHNR, FQNEAQ (reference sequence). There are 15 residues in the CDR3. V was shortened by 0 bases and J by 0 bases, with 8 bases between the two germline ends. The CDR3 sequence is CASSLAKGLNTEAFF. The CDR3 DNA follows: TGTGCCAGCAGCTTAGCGAAGGGGTTGAACACTGAAGCTTTCTTT.

This sequence joins TRBV13 and TRBJ2-3; 9 nucleotides line up with TRBD1. The CDR3 length is 16 residues. V shed 5 bases and J 5 bases; nucleotides not matched to a gene: 11. The germline V gene has CDR1 PRHDT and CDR2 FYEKMQ (reference sequence). As DNA, the CDR3 is TGTGCCAGCAGCGATACCAGGACAGGGGCGGTAGATACGCAGTATTTT. The encoded protein is CASSDTRTGAVDTQYF.

The chain has TRBV2 and TRBJ1-6; D gene uncertain. Trimming removed 6 bases from V and 8 bases from J, with 14 bases in between. In germline, CDR1 is SNHLY, CDR2 FYNNEI. The CDR3 length is 14 residues. The CDR3 DNA reads as TGTGCCAGCAGGCCGAGACTGGGCGATTCACCCCTCCACTTT. Encoded protein: CASRPRLGDSPLHF.

The chain recombines TRBV5-1 with TRBJ2-1; 8 bases match TRBD2. This CDR3 region has 15 residues. Germline assignment: CDR1 SGHRS and CDR2 YFSETQ. V dropped 0 bases and J dropped 5; count of bases not matched to a gene: 4. In DNA form, the CDR3 reads TGCGCCAGCAGCTTGGGTAGCGGGGACGACAATGAGCAGTTCTTC. Residues: CASSLGSGDDNEQFF.

The chain combines TRBV6-2 or TRBV6-3 with TRBJ2-1; a weak D match, TRBD2 (6 bases). With 7 bases removed from V and 7 bases from J, the gap between germline ends came to 17 bases. The CDR3 totals 14 residues. Germline-derived CDR1 and CDR2 are MNHEY and SVGEGT. The CDR3 DNA follows: TGTGCCAGCACCTTCCACGCAGGAGGGAATGAGCAGTTCTTC. Its protein is CASTFHAGGNEQFF.

The rearrangement joins TRBV7-2 to TRBJ2-5; tentative D call: TRBD2 (6 bases). V was shortened by 5 bases and J by 4 bases, with 23 bases between the two germline ends. The CDR3 totals 17 residues. CDR1 is SGHTA, CDR2 FQGNSA, per germline. CDR3 region: CASSIGTVSPTRETQYF. The CDR3 nucleotides read TGTGCCAGCAGCATCGGGACTGTCTCCCCTACCCGAGAGACCCAGTACTTC. The full variable domain, completed using reference TRBV7-2 and TRBJ2-5, is GAGVSQSPSNKVTEKGKDVELRCDPISGHTALYWYRQSLGQGLEFLIYFQGNSAPDKSGLPSDRFSAERTGGSVSTLTIQRTQQEDSAVYLCASSIGTVSPTRETQYFGPGTRLLVL.

This clonotype was detected a few times. The genes are TRBV4-3 and TRBJ1-2; D is unclear. The CDR3 loop spans 13 amino acids. Per the germline V gene, CDR1 is LGHNA and CDR2 is YSLEER. V was trimmed by 1 base and J by 6 bases, leaving 9 bases between them. This chain's CDR3 is CASSQGRMDGYTF. CDR3 coding DNA: TGCGCCAGCAGCCAAGGCAGGATGGATGGCTACACCTTC.

This chain connects TRBV7-2 to TRBJ2-3, with TRBD1 matching over 8 bases. The CDR3 loop spans 14 amino acids. The J segment lost 3 bases and the V segment lost 5 bases, leaving 4 bases of the junction unmatched. The germline CDR1 and CDR2 sequences are SGHTA and FQGNSA. As DNA, the CDR3 is TGTGCCAGCAGCCACTGGACAGGGACAGATACGCAGTATTTT. It translates to CASSHWTGTDTQYF.

This clonotype was found many times. This sequence joins TRBV29-1 and TRBJ2-4; 7 positions agree with TRBD2. The junction had 8 bases not matched to a gene; V was cut back by 5 bases and J by 1 base. The CDR3 runs to 15 residues. Germline values: CDR1 SQVTM, CDR2 ANQGSEA. CDR3 bases: TGCAGCGTTCCCGGAGCGGGAATTGCCAAAAACATTCAGTACTTC. Translation: CSVPGAGIAKNIQYF.

The V gene is TRBV6-5, the J gene TRBJ1-6, with D maybe TRBD1 (5 bases). In germline, CDR1 is MNHEY, CDR2 SVGAGI. This CDR3 region has 16 residues. The V end lost 4 bases, the J end lost 10 bases, and 20 bases lay between the germline ends. This chain's CDR3 is CASSSYPPRDGSPLHF. The CDR3 region has the DNA TGTGCCAGCAGTTCCTACCCTCCCAGGGACGGCTCACCCCTCCACTTT.

This clonotype was recorded a few times. V gene TRBV10-3 combines with J gene TRBJ2-3, with a tentative D call TRBD2 (6 bases). The CDR3 length is 14 residues. Per germline, CDR1 ENHRY and CDR2 SYGVKD. Trimming stripped 9 bases from V and 3 bases from J, with 16 bases between. CDR3 nucleotides: TGTGCCATTACCCAACCGGGACTTACAGATACGCAGTATTTT. As protein: CAITQPGLTDTQYF.

V usage is TRBV21-1 and J usage is TRBJ1-2; no check of the table's D call, TRBD1, against the DNA was made. TRBV21-1 corresponds to a pseudogene. The CDR3 contains 15 residues. The CDR3 bases are TGTGCCAGCAGCAGCCCCCGGGAAGGGGACTATGGCTACACCTTC. This encodes CASSSPREGDYGYTF.

This clonotype is a singleton in its sample. The chain employs TRBV19 and TRBJ1-4, with D possibly matching TRBD1 (6 bases). V lost 6 bases to trimming and J lost 7 bases, with 12 bases between them. Per germline, CDR1 LNHDA and CDR2 SQIVND (reference sequence). This CDR3 has 13 residues. CDR3 DNA: TGTGCCAGTAGAGGACAGCCGCTTGAAAAACTGTTTTTT. As protein: CASRGQPLEKLFF.

This clonotype was counted a few times. The chain combines TRBV7-3 with TRBJ2-6; either TRBD1 or TRBD2 may supply D (6 bases each). Trimming pared 0 bases from V and 2 bases from J, leaving 11 bases between. This CDR3 is 17 amino acids long. Germline V gives CDR1 SGHTA, CDR2 FQGTGA. CDR3 region: CASSLTFGGPGANVLTF. Written as DNA, the CDR3 is TGTGCCAGCAGCTTAACGTTCGGGGGCCCTGGGGCCAACGTCCTGACTTTC.

This clonotype occurred a few times. The chain links TRBV29-1 to TRBJ2-3; D remains ambiguous. Germline CDR1 SQVTM, CDR2 ANQGSEA. V shed 3 bases and J shed 5 bases, with 12 bases lying between them. This CDR3 is 13 amino acids long. In nucleotides, the CDR3 is TGCAGCGTTGACCGGAACGGCCAAGATACGCAGTATTTT. The encoded protein is CSVDRNGQDTQYF.

V gene TRBV20-1 combines with J gene TRBJ1-1; D gene ambiguous. Trimming cost V 2 bases and J 0 bases, with 13 bases left between them. Germline CDR1 is DFQATT and CDR2 is SNEGSKA (reference sequence). This CDR3 has 15 amino acids. The CDR3 sequence is CSARSTGGMNTEAFF. CDR3 coding DNA: TGCAGTGCTAGATCGACGGGCGGGATGAACACTGAAGCTTTCTTT.

This clonotype showed up just a few times. This rearrangement joins TRBV19 to TRBJ2-2; 8 nucleotides match TRBD2. This CDR3 has 16 residues. With 5 bases clipped from V and 9 bases from J, the junction kept 14 bases outside the gene matches. Germline V gene data show CDR1 as LNHDA and CDR2 as SQIVND (reference sequence). The CDR3 loop reads CASSVPTGGRMRELFF. CDR3 nucleotide sequence: TGTGCCAGTAGTGTCCCTACGGGGGGGCGAATGAGGGAGCTGTTTTTT.

The chain is built from TRBV7-2 and TRBJ1-6, with 7 bases fitting TRBD1. Germline assignment: CDR1 SGHTA and CDR2 FQGNSA. The length of the CDR3 is 13 residues. With 1 base clipped from V and 12 bases from J, the junction kept 3 bases outside the gene matches. The CDR3 DNA is TGTGCCAGCAGCTTAGGACAGGGAGGACCCCTCCACTTT. Translating it yields CASSLGQGGPLHF.